Following are 7 T cell receptor beta chains from one sample sequenced in a study of PD-1 blockade in mismatch repair-deficient tumors. Measured with immunoSEQ multiplex PCR; TCRdb has only the in-frame clones, and not every one. This sample yields more than 40,000 clones, of which over 70% are seen a single time; approximately 8.4% belongs to the top ten. The specimen comprised peripheral blood, sampled around 19 weeks after starting pembrolizumab. Receptors were obtained from an adult with mismatch repair-deficient cancer.

V and J are TRBV11-3 and TRBJ2-2, with TRBD1 matching over 9 bases. The length of the CDR3 is 15 residues. Germline V CDR1 and CDR2: SGHNT, YENEEA. J was trimmed by 3 bases and V by 3 bases; bases with no gene match: 2. Written as DNA, the CDR3 is TGTGCCAGCAGCTTCAGGACAGGGGACACCGGGGAGCTGTTTTTT. Translation gives CASSFRTGDTGELFF.

The chain uses TRBV4-1 and TRBJ1-3, with D possibly being TRBD1 (5 bases). Germline assignment: CDR1 MGHRA and CDR2 YSYEKL. Trimming stripped 3 bases from V and 0 bases from J, with 15 bases between. The CDR3 runs to 17 residues. The chain's CDR3 is CASSQGPAGTSGNTIYF. CDR3 nucleotides: TGCGCCAGCAGCCAGGGGCCCGCGGGGACCTCTGGAAACACCATATATTTT.

This clone was found a few times. The J gene is TRBJ2-1, the V gene TRBV7-3; the match to TRBD2 covers 7 bases. CDR1 is SGHTA, CDR2 FQGTGA, per germline. This CDR3 contains 16 residues. The V segment lost 5 bases and the J segment 7 bases; nucleotides outside the gene matches: 14. This CDR3 is CASSRTAGMGENEQFF. CDR3 sequence (DNA): TGTGCCAGCAGCCGTACAGCGGGGATGGGAGAAAATGAGCAGTTCTTC.

The chain recombines TRBV11-2 with TRBJ2-1; D might be TRBD1 (6 bases). This CDR3 contains 15 residues. Germline assignment: CDR1 SGHAT and CDR2 FQNNGV. V was cut by 2 bases and J by 5 bases, with 13 bases left in between. The CDR3 protein is CASSLILGADNEQFF. DNA of the CDR3: TGTGCCAGCAGCTTAATTCTGGGGGCCGACAATGAGCAGTTCTTC.

The CDR3 region is CASRQAGTSFYEQYF. CDR3 nucleotide sequence: TGTGCCAGCAGGCAGGCCGGGACTAGCTTTTACGAGCAGTACTTC. The chain links TRBV11-2 to TRBJ2-7; 9 nucleotides align to TRBD2. The V gene's germline CDR1 is SGHAT and CDR2 FQNNGV. The V and J ends lost 6 bases and 4 bases, in that order; junction bases with no gene match: 10. CDR3 length equals 15 residues.

The chain has TRBV6-5 and TRBJ2-3; D is ambiguous. V was shortened by 3 bases and J by 2 bases, with 9 bases between the two germline ends. The CDR3 consists of 14 residues. Per the germline V gene, CDR1 is MNHEY and CDR2 is SVGAGI. The chain's CDR3 is CASSYNSPTDTQYF. CDR3 bases: TGTGCCAGCAGTTATAACTCCCCCACAGATACGCAGTATTTT.

This chain joins TRBV6-5 and TRBJ1-1; TRBD1 matches 7 bases. The CDR3 extends over 15 amino acids. Per germline, CDR1 MNHEY and CDR2 SVGAGI. Trimming took 5 bases from V and 1 from J; bases not matched to a gene: 7. In DNA, the CDR3 is TGTGCCAGCAGTCGGGCCGGGACAGAGAACACTGAAGCTTTCTTT. Translation: CASSRAGTENTEAFF.